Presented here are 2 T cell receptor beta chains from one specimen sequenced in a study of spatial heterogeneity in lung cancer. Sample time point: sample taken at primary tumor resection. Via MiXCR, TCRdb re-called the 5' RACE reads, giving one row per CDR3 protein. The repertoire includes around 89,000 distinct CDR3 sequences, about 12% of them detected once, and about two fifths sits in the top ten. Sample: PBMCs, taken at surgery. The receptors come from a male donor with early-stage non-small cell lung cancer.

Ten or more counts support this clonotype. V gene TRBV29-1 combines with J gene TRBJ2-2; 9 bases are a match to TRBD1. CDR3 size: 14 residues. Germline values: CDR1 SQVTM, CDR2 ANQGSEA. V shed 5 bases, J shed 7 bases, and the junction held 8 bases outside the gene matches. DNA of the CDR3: TGCAGCGTTTTGAGACAGGGGGAATTCGGGGAGCTGTTTTTT. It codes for CSVLRQGEFGELFF.

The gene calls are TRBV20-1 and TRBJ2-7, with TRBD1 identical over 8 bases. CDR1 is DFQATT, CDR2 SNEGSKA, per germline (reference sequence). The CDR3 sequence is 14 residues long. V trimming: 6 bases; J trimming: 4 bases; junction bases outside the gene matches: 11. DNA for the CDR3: TGCAGTGCGGAACCCGGACAGGGTTTATACGAGCAGTACTTC. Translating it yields CSAEPGQGLYEQYF.